This T cell receptor beta chain was identified during a study of blood T cell repertoires in COVID-19. Study summary: COVID-19 samples collected from the United States, Italy and Spain covered acute and convalescent phases. Sources were T cells, B-cell-depleted T cells, or PBMCs; the material itself was cDNA or gDNA.

Source study methods: Researchers report that nucleated cell counts were estimated from reference gene primer amplification. Using immunoSEQ multiplex PCR, the repertoire was profiled, and TCRdb retains in-frame clones only, with some absent. V and J calls and clone size are as listed in that table; D and trimming were resolved from the DNA. The sample yields about 29,000 clones, 77% seen once. Germline CDR1 SGHVS, CDR2 FQNEAQ. With V trimmed by 4 bases and J by 1 base, 6 bases remained unmatched. There are 15 residues in the CDR3. The origin of this receptor is a woman between 70 and 85 years old with active or convalescent COVID-19. Sequences were obtained from peripheral blood. The rearrangement links TRBV7-8 to TRBJ1-2, with TRBD1 identical over 7 bases. CDR3 amino acids: CASSSPTGRNYGYTF. CDR3 in DNA: TGTGCCAGCAGCTCACCGACAGGGCGTAACTATGGCTACACCTTC.